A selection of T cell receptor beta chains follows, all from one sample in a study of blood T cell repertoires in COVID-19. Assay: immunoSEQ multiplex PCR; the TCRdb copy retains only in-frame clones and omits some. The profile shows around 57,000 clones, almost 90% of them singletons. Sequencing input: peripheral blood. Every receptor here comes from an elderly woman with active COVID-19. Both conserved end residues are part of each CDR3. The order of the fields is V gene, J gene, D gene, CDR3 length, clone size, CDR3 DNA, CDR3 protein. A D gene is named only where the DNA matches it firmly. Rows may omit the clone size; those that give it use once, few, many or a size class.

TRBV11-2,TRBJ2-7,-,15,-,TGTGCCAGCAGCTTAGAAGGAACAGCGGGCGACGAGCAGTACTTC,CASSLEGTAGDEQYF
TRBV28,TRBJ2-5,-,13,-,TGTGCCAGCGGAGCGGGTTATCAAGAGACCCAGTACTTC,CASGAGYQETQYF
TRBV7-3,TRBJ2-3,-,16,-,TGTGCCAGCAGCCCTGGGAAGGGGGTAGGCACAGATACGCAGTATTTT,CASSPGKGVGTDTQYF
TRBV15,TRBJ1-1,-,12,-,TGTGCCACCAGCAGAGGCAGGGCTGAAGCTTTCTTT,CATSRGRAEAFF
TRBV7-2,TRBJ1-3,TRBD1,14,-,TGTGCCAGCAGCGGACAGGGGGCTGGAAACACCATATATTTT,CASSGQGAGNTIYF
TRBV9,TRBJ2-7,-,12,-,TGTGCCAGCAGCAACAGGGAGGGCGAGCAGTACTTC,CASSNREGEQYF
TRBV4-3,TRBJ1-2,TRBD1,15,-,TGCGCCAGCAGCCAAGATCTTCGGACAGGGAGAGGCTACACCTTC,CASSQDLRTGRGYTF
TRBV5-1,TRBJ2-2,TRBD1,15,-,TGCGCCAGCAGCGCCCGGGGACAGGGGGCCGGGGAGCTGTTTTTT,CASSARGQGAGELFF
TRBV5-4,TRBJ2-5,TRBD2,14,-,TGTGCCAGCAGGACTAGCGGGGCTCAAGAGACCCAGTACTTC,CASRTSGAQETQYF
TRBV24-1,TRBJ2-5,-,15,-,TGTGCCACCAGTACCCCAACAGAGTCTGGGGAGACCCAGTACTTC,CATSTPTESGETQYF
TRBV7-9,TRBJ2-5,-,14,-,TGTGCCAGCAGCTTTTACCCGGGAAAAGAGACCCAGTACTTC,CASSFYPGKETQYF
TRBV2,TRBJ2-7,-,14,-,TGTGCCAGCAGTGGGGCGACGGCGACCTACGAGCAGTACTTC,CASSGATATYEQYF
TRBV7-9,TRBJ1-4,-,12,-,TGTGCCAGCAGCTCCGGGAATGAAAAACTGTTTTTT,CASSSGNEKLFF
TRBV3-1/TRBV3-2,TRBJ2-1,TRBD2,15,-,TGTGCCAGCAGCTTGAGTAGCGGGGGGGCGGGTGAGCAGTTCTTC,CASSLSSGGAGEQFF
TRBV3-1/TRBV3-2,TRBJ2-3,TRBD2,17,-,TGTGCCAGCAGCCCCGGAGGGACTAGCGGGGGTAGGGATACGCAGTATTTT,CASSPGGTSGGRDTQYF
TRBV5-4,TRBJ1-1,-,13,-,TGTGCCAGCAGCGGGAGGGGAAACACTGAAGCTTTCTTT,CASSGRGNTEAFF
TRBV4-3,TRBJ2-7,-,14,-,TGCGCCAGCAGCCAAAGGCGGGGCTGGGACGAGCAGTACTTC,CASSQRRGWDEQYF
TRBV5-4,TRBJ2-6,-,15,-,TGTGCCAGCAGCTCAGGTATTCCAGGGGCCAACGTCCTGACTTTC,CASSSGIPGANVLTF
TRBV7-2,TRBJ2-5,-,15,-,TGTGCCAGCAGCTACCAGTCCGGGGGTGGAGAGACCCAGTACTTC,CASSYQSGGGETQYF
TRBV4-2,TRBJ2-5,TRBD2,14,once,TGTGCCAGCAGCCAAAAGGGAGGGGCGGAGACCCAGTACTTC,CASSQKGGAETQYF
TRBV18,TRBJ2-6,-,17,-,TGTGCCAGCTCACCATGGGGCGGTCACTCTGGGGCCAACGTCCTGACTTTC,CASSPWGGHSGANVLTF
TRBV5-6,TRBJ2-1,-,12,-,TGTGCCAGCAGCTTTCAATACAATGAGCAGTTCTTC,CASSFQYNEQFF
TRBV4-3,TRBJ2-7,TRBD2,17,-,TGCGCCAGCAGCCAAGGACTAGCGGGGGCGGGATTGTACGAGCAGTACTTC,CASSQGLAGAGLYEQYF
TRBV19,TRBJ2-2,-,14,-,TGTGCCAGTAGTATAAGTGGGGCATCCGGGGAGCTGTTTTTT,CASSISGASGELFF
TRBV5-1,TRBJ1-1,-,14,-,TGCGCCAGCAGCCTACAGGATGCGAACACTGAAGCTTTCTTT,CASSLQDANTEAFF